Described below is a single TCR beta chain sequence and its context. Its antigen is still unknown. The sample originates from a study of T cell responses to AZD1222 COVID-19 vaccine. Study-wide findings and caveats: Seropositive at baseline were only a handful of AZD1222 recipients. Repertoire sampling occurred only after the peak T cell response.

The germline V gene has CDR1 MDHEN and CDR2 SYDVKM. Trimming removed 5 bases from V and 5 bases from J; junction bases left unmatched: 13. The CDR3 length is 18 residues. Some clones are missing from TCRdb's copy, which holds only in-frame ones; the method was immunoSEQ multiplex PCR. Of roughly 100,000 clones detected, about 88% appear once; the ten largest clones hold 16%. This sample comprised peripheral blood, obtained 28 days after the second AZD1222 dose. The chain couples TRBV28 to TRBJ2-5; 14 bases are shared with TRBD2. The clonotype originates from an adult who received the AZD1222 COVID-19 vaccine. In DNA form, the CDR3 reads TGTGCCAGCAGTCCCCCGTTCGGACTAGCGGGAGGCGTGGAGACCCAGTACTTC. It yields the protein CASSPPFGLAGGVETQYF.